This T cell receptor (beta chain) was captured in a study of radiotherapy plus CTLA-4 blockade in lung cancer. The protocol was immunoSEQ multiplex PCR, while the TCRdb copy is restricted to in-frame clones and leaves out a portion. The repertoire consists of tens of thousands of clones, with 60% to 80% occurring once and the leading ten covering approximately 2.5%. This CDR3 has 13 residues. Per the germline V gene, CDR1 is SNHLY and CDR2 is FYNNEI. Germline trimming cut 8 bases from V and 1 base from J; bases unmatched to any gene: 4. The origin of this receptor is a human donor with non-small cell lung cancer whose response to radiotherapy plus ipilimumab could not be evaluated. The gene calls are TRBV2 and TRBJ2-5; TRBD2 matches at 7 bases. The sequenced sample was peripheral blood, obtained from a patient treated with radiotherapy plus ipilimumab. The CDR3 nucleotides are TGTGCCAGCGGTAGCGGGCTCCAAGAGACCCAGTACTTC. Translating gives CASGSGLQETQYF.